One and the same sample provided the 31 T cell receptor beta chains below, sequenced in a study of patients and donors after allogeneic stem cell transplantation. TCRdb called the RT-PCR reads again in MiXCR, with one record for every CDR3 protein. The table has about a million distinct CDR3 sequences, about 20% seen once; the top ten hold roughly 6.4%. The specimen sequenced was blood, either unsorted or a sorted T cell fraction (not recorded which). Receptors originate from a human donor who was either an allogeneic HSCT recipient or a stem cell or donor lymphocyte infusion donor (not recorded which). It is not recorded whose cells these are; they may come from a transplant donor.

This clonotype was recorded a few times. The chain employs TRBV5-1 and TRBJ1-1; D is unclear. The CDR3 consists of 11 residues. Germline V gene lookup returns CDR1 SGHRS and CDR2 YFSETQ. The V gene lost 4 bases and the J gene lost 6 bases, with 7 bases spanning the gap. The CDR3, as DNA: TGCGCCAGCAGCGGCCCGGCTGAAGCTTTCTTT. Translated, it gives CASSGPAEAFF.

The chain uses TRBV2 and TRBJ1-2, with unresolved D. From germline, CDR1 is SNHLY and CDR2 FYNNEI. V lost 2 bases and J lost 2, with 9 bases in between. The CDR3 covers 14 residues. CDR3 in DNA: TGTGCCAGCAGTGAATCCTGGAGAAACTATGGCTACACCTTC. It is translated as CASSESWRNYGYTF.

The chain employs TRBV5-1 and TRBJ2-1; no clear D gene. Trimming removed 1 base from V and 0 bases from J, with 5 bases in between. In germline, CDR1 is SGHRS, CDR2 YFSETQ. The CDR3 is made up of 14 amino acids. The CDR3 spells CASSLLNSYNEQFF. DNA of the CDR3: TGCGCCAGCAGCTTGCTTAACTCCTACAATGAGCAGTTCTTC.

The J gene is TRBJ2-3, the V gene TRBV29-1; maybe TRBD2 (5 bases). This CDR3 spans 14 amino acids. Trimming removed 3 bases at V and 3 bases at J, with 13 bases between. From germline, CDR1 is SQVTM and CDR2 ANQGSEA. CDR3 DNA sequence: TGCAGCGTTGAGGCCCGAACTAGAACAGATACGCAGTATTTT. Its translation: CSVEARTRTDTQYF.

V gene TRBV6-1 combines with J gene TRBJ2-7, with D possibly being TRBD1 (6 bases). V lost 6 bases and J 0 bases, leaving 18 bases between the germline ends. This CDR3 has 16 amino acids. Germline V gene sequence: CDR1 MNHNS, CDR2 SASEGT. CDR3 sequence reads: CASSQTTGQGSYEQYF. The CDR3 DNA follows: TGTGCCAGCAGCCAGACCACAGGGCAGGGCTCCTACGAGCAGTACTTC.

The V and J genes are TRBV11-3 and TRBJ2-1; 8 bases map to TRBD2. This CDR3 is 16 amino acids long. Germline CDR1 is SGHNT and CDR2 is YENEEA. The V and J ends lost 4 bases and 0 bases, in that order; junction bases with no gene match: 5. The CDR3 region has the DNA TGTGCCAGCAGCTCGGCGGGGGGTACCTCCTACAATGAGCAGTTCTTC. This sequence encodes CASSSAGGTSYNEQFF.

This clonotype was counted a few times. This sequence joins TRBV12-3 or TRBV12-4 and TRBJ1-2; the match to TRBD1 covers 7 bases. V lost 6 bases, J lost 0 bases, and 7 bases stayed unmatched. The CDR3 extends over 15 amino acids. The DNA of the CDR3 is TGTGCCAGCAGCAAGGACAGGAGATCTAACTATGGCTACACCTTC. Translation gives CASSKDRRSNYGYTF.

This clonotype was counted between two and nine times. This sequence joins TRBV12-3 or TRBV12-4 and TRBJ2-2, with unresolved D. V was clipped by 9 bases and J by 0 bases, with 11 bases between them. There are 14 residues in the CDR3. CDR3 sequence reads: CARTSVPNTGELFF. DNA of the CDR3: TGTGCCAGAACCTCGGTGCCGAACACCGGGGAGCTGTTTTTT.

The gene calls are TRBV20-1 and TRBJ1-1, with D possibly being TRBD1 (6 bases). Trimming removed 3 bases at V and 10 bases at J, with 24 bases between. The CDR3 totals 15 residues. From germline, CDR1 is DFQATT and CDR2 SNEGSKA (reference sequence). CDR3 loop: CSASFPGASGAGAFF. In DNA, the CDR3 is TGCAGTGCTAGTTTTCCGGGTGCGTCAGGGGCGGGAGCTTTCTTT.

This clonotype was picked up a small number of times. The chain recombines TRBV29-1 with TRBJ2-7; D remains ambiguous. Germline V gene data show CDR1 as SQVTM and CDR2 as ANQGSEA. The CDR3 covers 12 residues. Trimming took 6 bases from V and 1 from J, leaving 10 bases between them. CDR3 DNA: TGCAGCGTCGGAACGAGGTCCTACGAGCAGTACTTC. Translation: CSVGTRSYEQYF.

This sequence joins TRBV20-1 and TRBJ2-3; D unresolved. V was trimmed by 2 bases and J by 2 bases, leaving 11 bases between them. Germline lookup yields CDR1 DFQATT and CDR2 SNEGSKA (reference sequence). The CDR3 is 14 residues long. CDR3 DNA sequence: TGCAGTGCTAGACATGTTCGGGTCACAGATACGCAGTATTTT. It encodes CSARHVRVTDTQYF.

This sequence joins TRBV2 and TRBJ1-2; weak D call: TRBD1 (5 bases). From germline, CDR1 is SNHLY and CDR2 FYNNEI. This CDR3 region has 13 residues. Trimming removed 3 bases from V and 6 bases from J, with 11 bases in between. The CDR3 here is CASSEAGSHGYTF. DNA of the CDR3: TGTGCCAGCAGTGAGGCAGGGTCGCATGGCTACACCTTC.

This clonotype was detected a few times. One end of the junction fails to match germline, which may point to a read error. This sequence joins TRBV14 and TRBJ2-3; D call uncertain. The CDR3 extends over 12 amino acids. Germline CDR1 and CDR2: SGHDN and FVKESK. The CDR3 sequence: CASSQGQTPRNF. The CDR3 region has the DNA TGTGCCAGCAGCCAAGGTCAAACCCCAAGGAATTTT.

The table lists this clonotype with many counts. The chain employs TRBV5-1 and TRBJ1-1, with D uncertain. Germline CDR1 reads SGHRS; CDR2 reads YFSETQ. The CDR3 sequence is 15 residues long. V lost 0 bases to trimming and J lost 2 bases, with 11 bases between them. The CDR3 loop reads CASSLEPARNTEAFF. CDR3 DNA sequence: TGCGCCAGCAGCTTGGAACCGGCTAGAAACACTGAAGCTTTCTTT.

V usage is TRBV10-3 and J usage is TRBJ2-1; D may be TRBD2 (6 bases). The V end lost 8 bases, the J end lost 7 bases, and 18 bases lay between the germline ends. Germline loops: CDR1 ENHRY, CDR2 SYGVKD. The CDR3 sequence is 14 residues long. The CDR3 protein is CAISGRRSFNEQFF. The DNA for the CDR3 is TGTGCCATCTCGGGGAGGAGGAGCTTTAATGAGCAGTTCTTC.

This clonotype was picked up a small number of times. The chain employs TRBV5-1 and TRBJ2-3; TRBD2 matches at 14 bases. V shed 3 bases and J 2 bases; nucleotides not matched to a gene: 2. The CDR3 length is 16 residues. Germline V gene sequence: CDR1 SGHRS, CDR2 YFSETQ. The DNA for the CDR3 is TGCGCCAGCAGCTGGGGACTAGCGGGGGTCACAGATACGCAGTATTTT. Protein product: CASSWGLAGVTDTQYF.

In its sample, this clonotype was seen a few times. The rearrangement links TRBV29-1 to TRBJ2-7; D is uncertain. CDR3 length equals 11 residues. Germline CDR1 reads SQVTM; CDR2 reads ANQGSEA. CDR3 protein: CSAKIPGQQYF. For the CDR3, the DNA is TGCAGTGCGAAAATTCCTGGACAGCAGTACTTC.

Many counts were recorded for this clonotype. A read error may produce the germline difference seen at one junction end. The rearrangement uses TRBV4-3 and TRBJ1-1; D is unclear. The CDR3 runs 14 residues. The germline V gene has CDR1 LGHNA and CDR2 YSLEER. The CDR3 nucleotides read TGTGCCAGCAGCCAAGAGGTCATGAACACTGAAGCTTTCTTT. As protein: CASSQEVMNTEAFF.

V and J are TRBV18 and TRBJ2-3, with a possible D match to TRBD2 (7 bases). The CDR3 spans 18 residues. CDR1 and CDR2 from the germline V gene are KGHSH and LQKENI. Trimming took off 6 bases at V and 5 bases at J, with 27 bases between the two ends. CDR3: CASSMLGAGGGLRDTQYF. In nucleotides, the CDR3 is TGTGCCAGCTCCATGCTAGGGGCAGGCGGGGGCCTCCGAGATACGCAGTATTTT. Based on the CDR3 plus reference TRBV18 and TRBJ2-3, the full variable domain is NAGVMQNPRHLVRRRGQEARLRCSPMKGHSHVYWYRQLPEEGLKFMVYLQKENIIDESGMPKERFSAEFPKEGPSILRIQQVVRGDSAAYFCASSMLGAGGGLRDTQYFGPGTRLTVL.

In its sample, this clonotype was seen a few times. The J gene is TRBJ1-1, the V gene TRBV13, with D tentatively TRBD1 (6 bases). CDR1 is PRHDT, CDR2 FYEKMQ, per germline (reference sequence). The CDR3 spans 17 residues. Trimming took off 5 bases at V and 5 bases at J, with 24 bases between the two ends. In DNA, the CDR3 is TGTGCCAGCAGCCCGGATCGCTACCTAGACAGGACTACTGAAGCTTTCTTT. This codes for CASSPDRYLDRTTEAFF.

This clonotype showed up just a few times. This chain uses TRBV12-3 or TRBV12-4 with TRBJ2-7; 8 bases agree with TRBD1. The CDR3 sequence is 14 residues long. Trimming at V came to 6 bases and at J to 7 bases, leaving 11 bases not matched to a gene. This CDR3 reads CASRPMTGVWEQYF. The CDR3 nucleotides are TGTGCCAGCAGACCGATGACAGGGGTGTGGGAGCAGTACTTC.

There are a few counts of this clonotype. The rearrangement joins TRBV15 to TRBJ2-5, with D maybe TRBD2 (6 bases). In germline, CDR1 is LNHNV, CDR2 YYDKDF (reference sequence). V lost 3 bases to trimming and J lost 3 bases, with 17 bases between them. There are 16 residues in the CDR3. For the CDR3, the DNA is TGTGCCACCAGCAGTATTGGCGGGATCACCAAAGAGACCCAGTACTTC. It yields the protein CATSSIGGITKETQYF.

CDR3 sequence (DNA): TGTGCCAGCAGCGTAGGGGGGGCAGGGAGGGCAGGGGGCTACACCTTC. Its translation: CASSVGGAGRAGGYTF. This chain links TRBV9 with TRBJ1-2; D is possibly TRBD1 (6 bases). This CDR3 comprises 16 residues. V lost 0 bases to trimming and J lost 8 bases, with 20 bases between them. In germline, CDR1 is SGDLS, CDR2 YYNGEE.

This clonotype was counted a few times. The chain carries TRBV5-1 and TRBJ1-3; 10 nucleotides agree with TRBD1. Trimming at V came to 4 bases and at J to 4 bases, leaving 11 bases not matched to a gene. The CDR3 spans 17 residues. CDR1 and CDR2 (germline): SGHRS, YFSETQ. CDR3 sequence reads: CASSTGTGVTAGNTIYF. CDR3 in DNA: TGCGCCAGCAGCACGGGGACAGGGGTAACAGCCGGAAACACCATATATTTT.

The chain couples TRBV30 to TRBJ1-5; D is unclear. The CDR3 covers 13 residues. Looked up from germline, CDR1 is GTSNPN and CDR2 is SVGIG (reference sequence). Trimming removed 8 bases from V and 0 bases from J, with 11 bases in between. DNA of the CDR3: TGTGCCGGCCGGTCTAATAGCAATCAGCCCCAGCATTTT. It encodes CAGRSNSNQPQHF.

In this sample, this clonotype turned up a few times. The CDR3 spells CSARVGERKETQYF. In DNA form, the CDR3 reads TGCAGTGCTAGAGTTGGGGAGCGAAAAGAGACCCAGTACTTC. The genes are TRBV20-1 and TRBJ2-5; the D gene is possibly TRBD2 (5 bases). V lost 1 base and J 3 bases, leaving 12 bases between the germline ends. The V gene's germline CDR1 is DFQATT and CDR2 SNEGSKA (reference sequence). This CDR3 contains 14 residues.

Of note for this clonotype: The germline gene is not matched at one end of the junction; a read error may be the cause. The J gene is TRBJ2-5, the V gene TRBV5-1; TRBD2 matches at 8 bases. The length of the CDR3 is 15 residues. CDR1 and CDR2 (germline): SGHRS, YFSETQ. The CDR3 here is CTSSSRAGDSETQYF. In nucleotides, the CDR3 is TGCACCAGCAGCTCTAGAGCGGGGGATTCAGAGACCCAGTACTTC.

Details on this clonotype: A junction boundary mismatches the germline segment, possibly from a read error. The gene calls are TRBV20-1 and TRBJ1-2; D remains ambiguous. The CDR3 length is 14 residues. The germline V gene has CDR1 DFQATT and CDR2 SNEGSKA (reference sequence). The CDR3 sequence: CSARAGSGNYGHTF. The CDR3 nucleotides read TGCAGTGCTAGAGCGGGGTCGGGCAACTATGGCCACACCTTC.

This clonotype has ten or more counts. This chain uses TRBV29-1 with TRBJ2-1; no clear D gene. V dropped 2 bases and J dropped 5 bases, with 7 bases sitting between them. The germline V gene encodes CDR1 SQVTM and CDR2 ANQGSEA. CDR3 size: 12 residues. CDR3 region: CSVELGNNEQFF. The CDR3 DNA reads TGCAGCGTTGAACTGGGCAACAATGAGCAGTTCTTC.

This clonotype has a handful of counts. The chain joins TRBV29-1 to TRBJ2-2, with D maybe TRBD2 (5 bases). Trimming shortened V by 3 bases and J by 7 bases, and 12 bases separated the two germline ends. This CDR3 comprises 13 residues. Germline V lookup: CDR1 SQVTM, CDR2 ANQGSEA. Here the CDR3 reads CSVDPREHGELFF. DNA of the CDR3: TGCAGCGTTGACCCGAGGGAACACGGGGAGCTGTTTTTT.

The gene calls are TRBV7-3 and TRBJ2-3; D ambiguous. Germline V gene data show CDR1 as SGHTA and CDR2 as FQGTGA. Trimming stripped 3 bases from V and 4 bases from J, with 11 bases between. The CDR3 totals 14 residues. The CDR3 DNA reads as TGTGCCAGCAGCTTCCAACACGGCGCAGATACGCAGTATTTT. Amino acids: CASSFQHGADTQYF. The full variable domain, in which reference TRBV7-3 and TRBJ2-3 provide the parts outside the CDR3, is GAGVSQTPSNKVTEKGKYVELRCDPISGHTALYWYRQSLGQGPEFLIYFQGTGAADDSGLPNDRFFAVRPEGSVSTLKIQRTERGDSAVYLCASSFQHGADTQYFGPGTRLTVL.